These 22 T cell receptor beta chains originate from one sample sequenced in a study of blood T cell repertoires in COVID-19. Generated by immunoSEQ multiplex PCR, the TCRdb table keeps only in-frame clones and is missing some. Here the sample spans under 85,000 clones, more than 70% being singletons. Sequencing was performed on peripheral blood. These receptors originate from a man aged 45-65 years with active COVID-19.

The chain carries TRBV6-6 and TRBJ1-3, with 10 bases aligning to TRBD1. CDR1 MNHNY and CDR2 SVGAGI come from the germline V gene (reference sequence). The CDR3 is made up of 13 amino acids. V lost 8 bases and J lost 3; bases outside the gene matches: 1. CDR3 residues: CASRDRGGNTIYF. CDR3 DNA sequence: TGTGCCAGCCGGGACAGGGGTGGAAACACCATATATTTT.

The V gene is TRBV7-2, the J gene TRBJ1-4; possibly TRBD1 for D (6 bases). CDR3 length equals 16 residues. Between the trimmed V and J ends, which lost 5 bases and 2 bases, there was a span of 15 bases. Per the germline V gene, CDR1 is SGHTA and CDR2 is FQGNSA. CDR3 amino acids: CASSRGGEGTNEKLFF. DNA for the CDR3: TGTGCCAGCAGCAGGGGGGGGGAAGGCACTAATGAAAAACTGTTTTTT.

CDR3 amino acids: CASSLGDRPTETQYF. CDR3 nucleotide sequence: TGTGCCAGCAGCTTGGGGGACAGGCCTACGGAGACCCAGTACTTC. V is TRBV5-8 and J is TRBJ2-5, with 8 bases identical to TRBD1. CDR1 and CDR2 from the germline V gene are SGHTS and YDEGEE. The CDR3 is 15 residues long. V lost 0 bases, J lost 5 bases, and 6 bases stayed unmatched.

The rearrangement uses TRBV27 and TRBJ1-6; D unclear. Trimming took 3 bases from V and 13 from J, leaving 13 bases between them. CDR1 and CDR2 from the germline V gene are MNHEY and SMNVEV (reference sequence). The CDR3 is 13 residues long. CDR3 bases: TGTGCCAGCAGTTTCCATGGAGGTGAGCCCCTCCACTTT. Amino acid sequence: CASSFHGGEPLHF.

The chain uses TRBV10-2 and TRBJ2-3, with D possibly being TRBD2 (6 bases). Germline V lookup: CDR1 WSHSY, CDR2 SAAADI. V lost 3 bases and J lost 2, with 12 bases in between. The CDR3 covers 15 residues. CDR3 DNA: TGCGCCAGCAGTGACCCTTCGGGGGACACAGATACGCAGTATTTT. This codes for CASSDPSGDTDTQYF.

The rearrangement uses TRBV6-5 and TRBJ1-2; maybe TRBD1 (5 bases). Deletions cut 5 bases from V and 4 bases from J, with 8 bases between. CDR1 MNHEY and CDR2 SVGAGI come from the germline V gene. There are 12 residues in the CDR3. CDR3 in amino acids: CASSRGSYGYTF. CDR3 in DNA: TGTGCCAGCAGTCGGGGGAGCTATGGCTACACCTTC.

The chain carries TRBV27 and TRBJ1-4, with 12 bases identical to TRBD1. The trim removed 6 bases at V and 5 bases at J, leaving 7 bases unmatched. The CDR3 contains 16 residues. The germline V gene has CDR1 MNHEY and CDR2 SMNVEV (reference sequence). CDR3 amino acids: CASSRDRGLGNEKLFF. CDR3 in DNA: TGTGCCAGCAGCCGGGACAGGGGGCTAGGGAATGAAAAACTGTTTTTT.

This clone was seen a few times. This chain links TRBV7-8 with TRBJ2-7; D gene ambiguous. This CDR3 contains 16 residues. CDR1 and CDR2 from the germline V gene are SGHVS and FQNEAQ. V was cut by 7 bases and J by 3 bases, with 22 bases left in between. CDR3 in amino acids: CASTPGAPTKIYEQYF. The CDR3, as DNA: TGTGCCAGCACCCCTGGAGCACCCACAAAAATCTACGAGCAGTACTTC.

V is TRBV7-9 and J is TRBJ2-7; D uncertain. The V gene's germline CDR1 is SEHNR and CDR2 FQNEAQ (reference sequence). The V end lost 1 base, the J end lost 3 bases, and 7 bases lay between the germline ends. There are 13 residues in the CDR3. CDR3 in amino acids: CASSLDSYYEQYF. In nucleotides, the CDR3 is TGTGCCAGCAGCTTAGACAGTTACTACGAGCAGTACTTC.

This clone was detected a few times. The chain uses TRBV30 and TRBJ2-1; a weak D match, TRBD2 (6 bases). Trimming stripped 7 bases from V and 11 bases from J, with 21 bases between. The germline V gene has CDR1 GTSNPN and CDR2 SVGIG (reference sequence). The length of the CDR3 is 13 residues. Here the CDR3 DNA reads TGTGCCTCAATTCCCTCGAGGGAGGAAAAGCAGTTCTTC. Residues: CASIPSREEKQFF.

This clone appeared a single time. This chain uses TRBV14 with TRBJ2-1; D might be TRBD1 (5 bases). CDR3 length: 14 amino acids. V was trimmed by 0 bases and J by 13 bases, leaving 16 bases between them. Germline CDR1 and CDR2: SGHDN and FVKESK. CDR3 sequence reads: CASSQDRLGRGQFF. CDR3 coding DNA: TGTGCCAGCAGCCAAGATCGTCTGGGGCGAGGACAGTTCTTC. The full variable domain, with the rest looked up from reference TRBV14 and TRBJ2-1, is EAGVTQFPSHSVIEKGQTVTLRCDPISGHDNLYWYRRVMGKEIKFLLHFVKESKQDESGMPNNRFLAERTGGTYSTLKVQPAELEDSGVYFCASSQDRLGRGQFFGPGTRLTVL.

The chain has TRBV6-5 and TRBJ1-6, with TRBD1 matching 7 bases. The length of the CDR3 is 15 residues. J lost 7 bases, V lost 5 bases, and 8 bases had no gene match. Germline loops: CDR1 MNHEY, CDR2 SVGAGI. Written as DNA, the CDR3 is TGTGCCAGCAGTCTTACCGGGACAGAGAATTCACCCCTCCACTTT. Its protein product is CASSLTGTENSPLHF.

The chain recombines TRBV19 with TRBJ2-3; the D is unclear. The ends were cut back, 3 bases at V and 6 bases at J, with 13 bases in the middle. This CDR3 region has 14 residues. Germline CDR1 LNHDA, CDR2 SQIVND (reference sequence). In DNA form, the CDR3 reads TGTGCCAGTAGTATCCCTAGGAAAAAGGATACGCAGTATTTT. It specifies CASSIPRKKDTQYF.

This chain connects TRBV11-1 to TRBJ2-6; D is perhaps TRBD2 (6 bases). The CDR3 extends over 15 amino acids. Trimming stripped 5 bases from V and 2 bases from J, with 10 bases between. Germline V gene sequence: CDR1 SGHAT, CDR2 FQDESV (reference sequence). CDR3 sequence: CASSRREPGANVLTF. The CDR3 nucleotides read TGTGCCAGCAGCAGGAGGGAACCTGGGGCCAACGTCCTGACTTTC.

This chain connects TRBV7-9 to TRBJ2-7; D might be TRBD1 (5 bases). V was pared by 5 bases and J by 4 bases, with 18 bases between. Germline loops: CDR1 SEHNR, CDR2 FQNEAQ (reference sequence). The CDR3 has 15 residues. DNA of the CDR3: TGTGCCAGCAGCCGGAGCTCGCTGACAGCTTACGAGCAGTACTTC. Its translation is CASSRSSLTAYEQYF. Full variable domain (outside the CDR3, taken from reference TRBV7-9 and TRBJ2-7): DTGVSQNPRHKITKRGQNVTFRCDPISEHNRLYWYRQTLGQGPEFLTYFQNEAQLEKSRLLSDRFSAERPKGSFSTLEIQRTEQGDSAMYLCASSRSSLTAYEQYFGPGTRLTVT.

In nucleotides, the CDR3 is TGTGCCAGCAGTTTATTCACCTACGAGCAGTACTTC. This codes for CASSLFTYEQYF. The chain is built from TRBV12-3 or TRBV12-4 and TRBJ2-7; D remains ambiguous. Trimming pared 2 bases from V and 2 bases from J, leaving 4 bases between. The CDR3 runs 12 residues.

The gene calls are TRBV6-1 and TRBJ1-5; possibly TRBD1 for D (6 bases). Germline values: CDR1 MNHNS, CDR2 SASEGT. The CDR3 loop spans 14 amino acids. V gave up 3 bases and J gave up 4 bases, with 10 bases separating them. CDR3 region: CASSEAGANQPQHF. The CDR3 nucleotides read TGTGCCAGCAGTGAGGCAGGGGCAAATCAGCCCCAGCATTTT.

This clone appeared a few times. The V and J genes are TRBV18 and TRBJ1-1, with D tentatively TRBD1 (5 bases). Germline V lookup: CDR1 KGHSH, CDR2 LQKENI. V lost 3 bases and J lost 8, with 19 bases in between. The length of the CDR3 is 15 residues. The DNA for the CDR3 is TGTGCCAGCTCACCTACCCCGGCGTCGGCAGGGGAAGCTTTCTTT. Protein product: CASSPTPASAGEAFF.

CDR3 residues: CASSPGGGSYNEQFF. The CDR3 nucleotides are TGTGCCAGCTCACCGGGCGGGGGCTCCTACAATGAGCAGTTCTTC. This sequence joins TRBV18 and TRBJ2-1; 7 positions match TRBD2. The germline gives CDR1 KGHSH, CDR2 LQKENI. V shed 3 bases and J 0 bases; nucleotides not matched to a gene: 2. This CDR3 comprises 15 residues.

The chain carries TRBV6-6 and TRBJ2-2, with 12 bases lining up with TRBD2. Germline CDR1 MNHNY, CDR2 SVGAGI (reference sequence). With V trimmed by 1 base and J by 5 bases, 2 bases remained unmatched. This CDR3 contains 16 residues. CDR3 amino acids: CASSYWTSGKTGELFF. As DNA, the CDR3 is TGTGCCAGCAGTTACTGGACTAGCGGGAAGACCGGGGAGCTGTTTTTT.

The CDR3 protein is CSVENRDRYFF. The CDR3 region has the DNA TGCAGCGTTGAAAACAGGGATCGTTACTTCTTC. The V and J genes are TRBV29-1 and TRBJ2-1; D possibly corresponds to TRBD1 (6 bases). Germline V gene data show CDR1 as SQVTM and CDR2 as ANQGSEA. Trimming shortened V by 2 bases and J by 16 bases, and 15 bases separated the two germline ends. This CDR3 has 11 amino acids.

The chain is built from TRBV7-2 and TRBJ2-2, with 7 bases aligning to TRBD2. Trimming cost V 4 bases and J 7 bases; bases outside gene matches: 6. This CDR3 has 14 residues. Germline-derived CDR1 and CDR2 are SGHTA and FQGNSA. CDR3 protein: CASSSPGGFGELFF. The CDR3 DNA sequence: TGTGCCAGCAGCTCGCCGGGGGGATTCGGGGAGCTGTTTTTT.